Listed here are 25 T cell receptor beta chains from one sample, sequenced in a study of tumor and adjacent non-tumor tissue in lung cancer. TCRbeta libraries were built with three rounds of nested PCR, modified from ARM-PCR. Each CDR3 protein is one row after TCRdb ran MiXCR on the multiplex PCR reads. The repertoire holds tens of thousands of distinct CDR3 sequences, about 72% seen once, with 18% in the top ten. No cell sorting was done before RNA was extracted from the tissue. The sequencing sample was made of lung tumor tissue. Source of these receptors: a man between 60 and 75 years old with non-small cell lung cancer.

Details on this clonotype: One end of the junction is discordant with germline, which a read error may explain. The chain couples TRBV6-1 to TRBJ2-2, with TRBD1 matching over 8 bases. The CDR3 is made up of 15 amino acids. Germline CDR1 is MNHNS and CDR2 is SASEGT. CDR3 sequence: CASNEARGLTGELFF. The CDR3 coding sequence is TGTGCCAGCAATGAAGCCAGGGGGCTGACCGGGGAACTGTTTTTT.

This clonotype appeared many times. J is TRBJ2-1 and V is TRBV6-6, with D perhaps TRBD1 (5 bases). This CDR3 spans 11 amino acids. CDR1 is MNHNY, CDR2 SVGAGI, per germline (reference sequence). The V gene lost 3 bases and the J gene lost 13 bases, with 10 bases spanning the gap. CDR3: CASSYSDIQFF. For the CDR3, the DNA is TGTGCCAGCAGTTATTCGGACATTCAGTTCTTC.

This clonotype occurred once. A read error may produce the germline difference seen at one junction end. The chain recombines TRBV5-6 with TRBJ1-1; no clear D. This CDR3 has 17 residues. Germline V gene lookup returns CDR1 SGHDT and CDR2 YYEEEE. The CDR3 loop is CASSLFARCSMNTEASF. The CDR3 nucleotides are TGTGCCAGCAGCTTGTTTGCACGGTGTAGTATGAACACTGAAGCTTCCTTT.

The chain employs TRBV20-1 and TRBJ2-4; D is perhaps TRBD1 or TRBD2 (5 bases each). Germline CDR1 DFQATT, CDR2 SNEGSKA (reference sequence). V lost 6 bases to trimming and J lost 0 bases, with 12 bases between them. This CDR3 comprises 14 residues. The CDR3 protein is CSAMGDRAKNIQYF. DNA of the CDR3: TGCAGTGCGATGGGGGATAGAGCCAAAAACATTCAGTACTTC.

CDR3 in amino acids: CASSAAGTLSENIQYF. The DNA of the CDR3 is TGTGCCAGCAGTGCAGCAGGGACCCTTTCCGAAAACATTCAGTACTTC. The chain employs TRBV2 and TRBJ2-4; D tentatively fits TRBD1 or TRBD2 (5 bases each). CDR3 size: 16 residues. Germline V gives CDR1 SNHLY, CDR2 FYNNEI. V shed 4 bases and J shed 5 bases, with 18 bases lying between them.

With respect to this clonotype: Just one base apart from a much larger clone, this may be a read error. The rearrangement links TRBV20-1 to TRBJ1-1, with D perhaps matching TRBD1 (5 bases). Germline V lookup: CDR1 DFQATT, CDR2 SNEGSKA (reference sequence). This CDR3 contains 14 residues. The DNA for the CDR3 is TGCAGTGCCAGACCTTGGGGGAAGAACACTGAAACTTTCTTT. Its protein is CSARPWGKNTETFF.

Regarding this clonotype: No conserved phenylalanine or tryptophan is present at the end of the CDR3, so a read error is the likely explanation. This rearrangement joins TRBV11-2 to TRBJ2-5; 8 positions agree with TRBD1. Germline V gene data show CDR1 as SGHAT and CDR2 as FQNNGV. After removal of 5 bases from V and 5 bases from J, the junction contained 13 bases not matched to a gene. The CDR3 runs 16 residues. The CDR3 is CASSPPGTGNLETQYY. The CDR3 nucleotides are TGTGCCAGCAGCCCGCCCGGGACAGGCAATCTGGAGACCCAGTACTAC.

Turning to this clonotype: The junction departs from the called germline gene at one end, perhaps through a read error. This chain joins TRBV7-8 and TRBJ2-3; 7 bases are shared with TRBD2. Germline V CDR1 and CDR2: SGHVS, FQNEAQ. This CDR3 is 14 amino acids long. DNA for the CDR3: TGCGCCAGCAGCTTGGGGGGGGGGTCAGATAAGCAGTATTTT. Its translation is CASSLGGGSDKQYF.

With regard to this clonotype: This may come from a read error, since a much larger clone is one base off. This chain connects TRBV6-1 to TRBJ1-1, with unresolved D. The CDR3 consists of 14 residues. The germline V and J ends were trimmed by 8 bases and 1 base, with 14 bases remaining between them. Germline CDR1 reads MNHNS; CDR2 reads SASEGT. CDR3 sequence: CASRTSSQNTEAFF. The CDR3 DNA follows: TGTGCCAGCCGAACAAGCAGCCAGAACACTGAAGCTTTCTTT.

A word on this clonotype: One end of the junction is discordant with germline, which a read error may explain. This sequence joins TRBV10-3 and TRBJ1-1; D perhaps matches TRBD1 (6 bases). The CDR3 runs 14 residues. Germline loops: CDR1 ENHRY, CDR2 SYGVKD. The CDR3: CAISEAGANTKAFF. As DNA, the CDR3 is TGTGCCATCAGCGAGGCGGGGGCGAACACTAAAGCTTTCTTT.

This clonotype occurred a few times. This chain joins TRBV20-1 and TRBJ2-2, with 8 bases aligning to TRBD2. The CDR3 loop spans 15 amino acids. Germline loops: CDR1 DFQATT, CDR2 SNEGSKA (reference sequence). V trimming: 6 bases; J trimming: 6 bases; junction bases outside the gene matches: 12. CDR3 loop: CSATLSGGGAGELFF. CDR3 nucleotide sequence: TGCAGTGCCACCCTTTCCGGGGGGGGGGCCGGGGAGCTGTTTTTT.

As to this clonotype: This may arise from a read error, as a much more abundant clone is one base away. The chain has TRBV7-8 and TRBJ2-3; D may be TRBD2 (6 bases). Deletions cut 0 bases from V and 3 bases from J, with 10 bases between. The germline CDR1 and CDR2 sequences are SGHVS and FQNEAQ. This CDR3 has 15 residues. CDR3 bases: TGTGCCAGCAGCTTAGCGGAGGGCCCTACAGATACGCAGTATTTT. This gives the protein CASSLAEGPTDTQYF.

Concerning this clonotype itself: A much larger clonotype is one base distant, so this may be a read error. The chain combines TRBV28 with TRBJ2-7, with 9 bases aligning to TRBD1. Germline values: CDR1 MDHEN, CDR2 SYDVKM. There are 14 residues in the CDR3. The CDR3 sequence is CTSRETGGSYEQYF. The CDR3 nucleotides read TGTACCAGCAGGGAGACAGGGGGCTCCTACGAGCAGTACTTC.

The gene calls are TRBV11-1 and TRBJ2-3; a weak D match, TRBD1 (6 bases). The V end was cut by 3 bases, the J end by 6 bases, with 19 bases between. This CDR3 contains 16 residues. CDR1 SGHAT and CDR2 FQDESV come from the germline V gene (reference sequence). CDR3 protein: CASSFAQGSSPDTQYF. The CDR3 DNA reads TGTGCCAGCAGCTTTGCGCAGGGGTCGTCGCCTGATACGCAGTATTTT.

In the case of this clonotype: One end of the junction fails to match germline, which may point to a read error. The J gene is TRBJ2-6, the V gene TRBV11-3; maybe TRBD1 (6 bases). This CDR3 has 15 residues. From germline, CDR1 is SGHNT and CDR2 YENEEA. The CDR3 is CASDQQGSGVNVLTF. In DNA form, the CDR3 reads TGTGCAAGCGACCAACAGGGTTCTGGGGTCAACGTCCTGACTTTC.

In regard to this clonotype: This sequence may be a read error, since a much larger clone differs from it by one base. V gene TRBV5-8 combines with J gene TRBJ1-1; possibly TRBD1 for D (5 bases). Trimming stripped 7 bases from V and 1 base from J, with 20 bases between. This CDR3 is built from 16 residues. CDR1 is SGHTS and CDR2 is YDEGEE in the germline V gene. The CDR3 here is CASCCQSGLPNTEAFF. Here the CDR3 DNA reads TGTGCCAGCTGCTGCCAATCGGGACTGCCGAACACTGAAGCTTTCTTT.

This clonotype was seen many times. The chain recombines TRBV5-1 with TRBJ2-7; 10 bases fit TRBD2. Germline CDR1 reads SGHRS; CDR2 reads YFSETQ. This CDR3 contains 16 residues. With V trimmed by 0 bases and J by 2 bases, 5 bases remained unmatched. The CDR3 region is CASSLGLAGETYEQYF. In nucleotides, the CDR3 is TGCGCCAGCAGCTTGGGCCTAGCGGGGGAGACCTACGAGCAGTACTTC. The full variable domain, its missing parts supplied by reference TRBV5-1 and TRBJ2-7, is KAGVTQTPRYLIKTRGQQVTLSCSPISGHRSVSWYQQTPGQGLQFLFEYFSETQRNKGNFPGRFSGRQFSNSRSEMNVSTLELGDSALYLCASSLGLAGETYEQYFGPGTRLTVT.

About this clonotype: Relative to the germline gene, one junction end is altered; a read error may explain this. This chain joins TRBV5-6 and TRBJ2-4; D may be TRBD1 or TRBD2 (6 bases each). From germline, CDR1 is SGHDT and CDR2 YYEEEE. The CDR3 extends over 16 amino acids. In DNA, the CDR3 is TGTGCCAACAGCTTTGGAGGGGGGCCGACCAAAAACATTCAGTACTTC. Encoded protein: CANSFGGGPTKNIQYF.

This clonotype occurred once. At one end the junction does not follow the germline gene, possibly because of a read error. J is TRBJ1-5 and V is TRBV2, with D uncertain. The germline CDR1 and CDR2 sequences are SNHLY and FYNNEI. CDR3 length: 14 residues. The chain's CDR3 is CASRPYTNNQAQHF. DNA of the CDR3: TGTGCCAGCAGACCATACACCAATAATCAGGCCCAGCATTTT. Full variable domain (remainder filled in from reference TRBV2 and TRBJ1-5): EPEVTQTPSHQVTQMGQEVILRCVPISNHLYFYWYRQILGQKVEFLVSFYNNEISEKSEIFDDQFSVERPDGSNFTLKIRSTKLEDSAMYFCASRPYTNNQAQHFGDGTRLSIL.

Regarding this clonotype: One end of the junction is discordant with germline, which a read error may explain. The genes are TRBV4-1 and TRBJ1-1, with D possibly being TRBD1 (5 bases). Germline assignment: CDR1 MGHRA and CDR2 YSYEKL. The CDR3 is 11 residues long. CDR3 sequence reads: CSRSQGTEAFF. The CDR3 DNA reads TGTAGCAGAAGCCAAGGGACTGAGGCTTTCTTT.

This clonotype was recorded at least ten times. This chain connects TRBV10-2 to TRBJ2-7; 11 bases are a match to TRBD1. This CDR3 has 14 residues. Germline CDR1 is WSHSY and CDR2 is SAAADI. Germline trimming cut 7 bases from V and 0 bases from J; bases unmatched to any gene: 2. CDR3 DNA sequence: TGCGCCAGCAAGGGACAGGGGGGCTCCTACGAGCAGTACTTC. It yields the protein CASKGQGGSYEQYF.

This clonotype has a handful of counts. The rearrangement joins TRBV7-8 to TRBJ2-5; 7 bases are a match to TRBD2. The V and J ends lost 5 bases and 9 bases, in that order; junction bases with no gene match: 18. Germline loops: CDR1 SGHVS, CDR2 FQNEAQ. CDR3 length equals 16 residues. The CDR3 nucleotides are TGTGCCAGCAGCCCCGAGGGAGGGAAGGCATGGGAGGCCCAGTACTTC. Protein: CASSPEGGKAWEAQYF.

This clonotype has a handful of counts. The rearrangement links TRBV6-6 to TRBJ2-3; 7 bases line up with TRBD2. The CDR3 has 15 amino acids. Germline lookup yields CDR1 MNHNY and CDR2 SVGAGI (reference sequence). The V and J ends lost 6 bases and 5 bases, in that order; junction bases with no gene match: 11. In DNA form, the CDR3 reads TGTGCCAGCAGCGCCACTAGCGTAAACAAAGATACGCAGTATTTT. It specifies CASSATSVNKDTQYF.

This clonotype was observed once. Here the CDR3 omits its conserved ending phenylalanine or tryptophan, so a read error is the likely source. It is unclear where the CDR3 begins or ends on the DNA, so no DNA is shown, and the CDR3 is as TCRdb lists it. The chain combines TRBV6-1 with TRBJ2-5; the table gives TRBD1 as D, unverified against the DNA. Germline V gives CDR1 MNHNS, CDR2 SASEGT. From its first to its last residue, the CDR3 has 14 amino acids. This CDR3 reads CASAGTAYGETHYS.

In regard to this clonotype: With a much larger clone just one base away, this may be a read error. Likely a read error: the CDR3 ends without its conserved phenylalanine or tryptophan. The rearrangement joins TRBV20-1 to TRBJ1-1; D is possibly TRBD1 (6 bases). The length of the CDR3 is 14 residues. Germline lookup yields CDR1 DFQATT and CDR2 SNEGSKA (reference sequence). The V gene lost 3 bases and the J gene lost 4 bases, with 15 bases spanning the gap. As DNA, the CDR3 is TGCAGTGCTAGCTCCTTACAGGGAGGCACTGAAGCTTTCTCT. It translates to CSASSLQGGTEAFS.